Following are 21 T cell receptor beta chains from one sample sequenced in a study of early T cells in non-severe SARS-CoV-2 infection. TCRdb re-called the 5' RACE reads through MiXCR, storing one row per CDR3 protein. The data show about 71,000 distinct CDR3 sequences, roughly an eighth seen once. The sample in question was whole blood, obtained at baseline. The receptors originated from an adult who was a healthcare worker with PCR-confirmed SARS-CoV-2 infection or an uninfected control (not recorded which).

The chain employs TRBV14 and TRBJ1-6; D gene ambiguous. This CDR3 has 14 residues. Germline lookup yields CDR1 SGHDN and CDR2 FVKESK. Trimming removed 3 bases at V and 8 bases at J, with 11 bases between. CDR3 region: CASSQRTGDSPLHF. In nucleotides, the CDR3 is TGTGCCAGCAGCCAGAGAACCGGGGATTCACCCCTCCACTTT.

The rearrangement links TRBV14 to TRBJ1-1; D remains ambiguous. The V end lost 1 base, the J end lost 8 bases, and 35 bases lay between the germline ends. Germline-derived CDR1 and CDR2 are SGHDN and FVKESK. CDR3 size: 21 residues. The CDR3 here is CASSQVGGGYAGLSTKLEAFF. The CDR3 region has the DNA TGTGCCAGCAGCCAAGTCGGCGGAGGTTATGCCGGACTTTCAACAAAGCTGGAAGCTTTCTTT.

In this sample, this clonotype turned up many times. The chain joins TRBV9 to TRBJ2-5, with D perhaps matching TRBD1 or TRBD2 (5 bases each). CDR1 SGDLS and CDR2 YYNGEE come from the germline V gene. V gave up 4 bases and J gave up 1 base, with 14 bases separating them. CDR3 size: 15 residues. The DNA of the CDR3 is TGTGCCAGCAGCTCGGGGACGTCGCTCCAAGAGACCCAGTACTTC. Translation gives CASSSGTSLQETQYF.

This clonotype appeared a few times. This chain links TRBV5-5 with TRBJ2-3; D unresolved. The CDR3 consists of 15 residues. V was cut by 0 bases and J by 2 bases, with 10 bases left in between. From germline, CDR1 is SGHKS and CDR2 YYEKEE (reference sequence). The CDR3 loop is CASSLGPSYTDTQYF. The CDR3 DNA follows: TGTGCCAGCAGCTTGGGGCCCTCATACACAGATACGCAGTATTTT. Complete variable domain (other parts from reference TRBV5-5 and TRBJ2-3): DAGVTQSPTHLIKTRGQQVTLRCSPISGHKSVSWYQQVLGQGPQFIFQYYEKEERGRGNFPDRFSARQFPNYSSELNVNALLLGDSALYLCASSLGPSYTDTQYFGPGTRLTVL.

This clonotype was found a few times. The V and J genes are TRBV18 and TRBJ2-3, with D tentatively TRBD1 (7 bases). Germline CDR1 and CDR2: KGHSH and LQKENI. Trimming cost V 3 bases and J 5 bases, with 12 bases left between them. CDR3 length equals 14 residues. The CDR3 is CASSPEGARDTQYF. CDR3 nucleotides: TGTGCCAGCTCACCGGAGGGGGCTAGAGATACGCAGTATTTT.

V is TRBV7-9 and J is TRBJ1-6; the match to TRBD1 covers 7 bases. V lost 7 bases and J lost 8; bases outside the gene matches: 5. This CDR3 region has 13 residues. Per germline, CDR1 SEHNR and CDR2 FQNEAQ (reference sequence). CDR3 amino acids: CASMGQGDSPLHF. CDR3 in DNA: TGTGCCAGCATGGGGCAGGGGGATTCACCCCTCCACTTT.

This clonotype came up a few times. The V gene is TRBV25-1, the J gene TRBJ1-1; D possibly corresponds to TRBD1 (5 bases). The CDR3 consists of 14 residues. V was pared by 3 bases and J by 0 bases, with 8 bases between. Germline values: CDR1 MGHDK, CDR2 SYGVNS. The CDR3 DNA is TGTGCCAGCAGTGAGTGGGGACTGAACACTGAAGCTTTCTTT. It specifies CASSEWGLNTEAFF.

This clonotype has a handful of counts. The J gene is TRBJ1-2, the V gene TRBV14; TRBD1 agrees at 7 bases. The CDR3 runs 13 residues. The junction had 3 bases not matched to a gene; V was cut back by 4 bases and J by 4 bases. Looked up from germline, CDR1 is SGHDN and CDR2 is FVKESK. CDR3 in DNA: TGTGCCAGCAGCCGACAGGGTGCCTATGGCTACACCTTC. Its translation is CASSRQGAYGYTF. Using reference TRBV14 and TRBJ1-2 for the parts outside the CDR3, the full variable domain is EAGVTQFPSHSVIEKGQTVTLRCDPISGHDNLYWYRRVMGKEIKFLLHFVKESKQDESGMPNNRFLAERTGGTYSTLKVQPAELEDSGVYFCASSRQGAYGYTFGSGTRLTVV.

This rearrangement joins TRBV28 to TRBJ2-1; 8 positions match TRBD2. The CDR3 runs 14 residues. V shed 6 bases and J 9 bases; nucleotides not matched to a gene: 10. The germline V gene encodes CDR1 MDHEN and CDR2 SYDVKM. The CDR3 here is CASRPSGGGVEQFF. The CDR3 region has the DNA TGTGCCAGCAGGCCAAGCGGGGGCGGGGTTGAGCAGTTCTTC.

This clonotype was detected a few times. This chain links TRBV27 with TRBJ2-7; a weak D match, TRBD2 (5 bases). CDR1 is MNHEY and CDR2 is SMNVEV in the germline V gene (reference sequence). The CDR3 is made up of 16 amino acids. V shed 1 base and J shed 0 bases, with 13 bases lying between them. CDR3 coding DNA: TGTGCCAGCAGTTTATTCGGCGCGGGTTACTCCTACGAGCAGTACTTC. It codes for CASSLFGAGYSYEQYF.

This chain uses TRBV12-3 or TRBV12-4 with TRBJ2-7; maybe TRBD2 (6 bases). The V end was cut by 6 bases, the J end by 2 bases, with 11 bases between. There are 13 residues in the CDR3. The CDR3 protein is CASSRDSTYEQYF. For the CDR3, the DNA is TGTGCCAGCAGCCGGGACTCAACCTACGAGCAGTACTTC.

This chain connects TRBV7-9 to TRBJ2-1; 7 nucleotides align to TRBD1. The CDR3 is 13 residues long. Germline CDR1 is SEHNR and CDR2 is FQNEAQ (reference sequence). V shed 1 base, J shed 12 bases, and the junction held 6 bases outside the gene matches. CDR3 region: CASSLGDSLWQFF. The CDR3 bases are TGTGCCAGCAGCTTAGGGGACAGCCTCTGGCAGTTCTTC.

The J gene is TRBJ2-1, the V gene TRBV2; D is undetermined. Trimming cost V 6 bases and J 5 bases, with 5 bases left between them. CDR1 SNHLY and CDR2 FYNNEI come from the germline V gene. The CDR3 runs 11 residues. The CDR3 nucleotides read TGTGCCAGCAGCCCAGACAATGAGCAGTTCTTC. Protein sequence: CASSPDNEQFF.

This chain uses TRBV29-1 with TRBJ2-3; 13 bases are shared with TRBD2. V dropped 1 base and J dropped 0; count of bases not matched to a gene: 4. The CDR3 has 17 amino acids. CDR1 is SQVTM, CDR2 ANQGSEA, per germline. CDR3 residues: CSVEGTSGSSSTDTQYF. CDR3 coding DNA: TGCAGCGTTGAAGGGACTAGCGGGAGCTCTAGCACAGATACGCAGTATTTT.

The chain uses TRBV28 and TRBJ1-6; tentative D call: TRBD1 (6 bases). CDR3 length: 13 amino acids. V lost 7 bases and J 7 bases, leaving 11 bases between the germline ends. Germline assignment: CDR1 MDHEN and CDR2 SYDVKM. In DNA form, the CDR3 reads TGTGCCAGCAACCGGGACACCAATTCACCCCTCCACTTT. Translating gives CASNRDTNSPLHF.

The rearrangement uses TRBV28 and TRBJ1-3; D perhaps matches TRBD1 (6 bases). The CDR3 totals 16 residues. The V gene lost 4 bases and the J gene lost 4 bases, with 17 bases spanning the gap. Germline CDR1 is MDHEN and CDR2 is SYDVKM. The DNA of the CDR3 is TGTGCCAGCAGTTACGGTCCCATCGACAGGGGAAACACCATATATTTT. Protein sequence: CASSYGPIDRGNTIYF.

V is TRBV7-9 and J is TRBJ2-6; D is uncertain. V was pared by 3 bases and J by 1 base, with 7 bases between. CDR3 length: 15 residues. The germline V gene has CDR1 SEHNR and CDR2 FQNEAQ (reference sequence). The CDR3 DNA is TGTGCCAGCAGCTTCAGATATTCTGGGGCCAACGTCCTGACTTTC. It codes for CASSFRYSGANVLTF.

The chain recombines TRBV11-3 with TRBJ2-5; 12 bases match TRBD2. After removal of 2 bases from V and 0 bases from J, the junction contained 1 base not matched to a gene. Germline lookup yields CDR1 SGHNT and CDR2 YENEEA. The CDR3 runs to 16 residues. CDR3 region: CASSLRLAGDQETQYF. The CDR3 DNA reads TGTGCCAGCAGCTTACGACTAGCGGGGGACCAAGAGACCCAGTACTTC.

The table lists this clonotype with a few counts. The chain employs TRBV21-1 and TRBJ2-7; TRBD1 is taken as the D call from the table, unchecked against the DNA. TRBV21-1 is a documented pseudogene. The CDR3 spans 16 residues. CDR3 nucleotides: TGTGCCAGCAGCAAATGGTCTCGGGGGGCGGTATCCGAGCAGTACTTC. As protein: CASSKWSRGAVSEQYF.

J is TRBJ1-1 and V is TRBV5-1; no reliable D call. V shed 5 bases and J shed 0 bases, with 14 bases lying between them. Germline CDR1 reads SGHRS; CDR2 reads YFSETQ. The CDR3 has 15 residues. DNA of the CDR3: TGCGCCAGCAGACTCCGCCAAGTGTTGAACACTGAAGCTTTCTTT. It yields the protein CASRLRQVLNTEAFF.

This clonotype was recorded many times. The chain couples TRBV27 to TRBJ2-3, with 9 positions matching TRBD1. CDR1 and CDR2 (germline): MNHEY, SMNVEV (reference sequence). V trimming: 4 bases; J trimming: 4 bases; junction bases outside the gene matches: 9. The CDR3 is made up of 16 amino acids. The CDR3 sequence: CASSSGQGLKADTQYF. As DNA, the CDR3 is TGTGCCAGCAGTTCAGGACAGGGGCTTAAGGCAGATACGCAGTATTTT.